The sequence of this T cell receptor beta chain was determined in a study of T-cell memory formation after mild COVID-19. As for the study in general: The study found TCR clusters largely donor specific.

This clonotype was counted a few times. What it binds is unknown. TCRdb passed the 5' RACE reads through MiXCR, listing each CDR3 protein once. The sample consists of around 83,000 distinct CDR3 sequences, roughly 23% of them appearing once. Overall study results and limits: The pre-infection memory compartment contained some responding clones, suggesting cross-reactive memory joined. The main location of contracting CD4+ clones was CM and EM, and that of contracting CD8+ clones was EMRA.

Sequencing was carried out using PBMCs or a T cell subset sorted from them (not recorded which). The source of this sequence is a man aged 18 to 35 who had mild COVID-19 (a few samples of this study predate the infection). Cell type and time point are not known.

CDR3 DNA sequence: TGTGCCAGCAGCTTAGAATCCGGGACGCAAGGGAGGGAGACCCAGTACTTC. This sequence encodes CASSLESGTQGRETQYF. V usage is TRBV7-8 and J usage is TRBJ2-5, with a weak D call TRBD2 (6 bases). The germline V gene has CDR1 SGHVS and CDR2 FQNEAQ. The CDR3 covers 17 residues. The ends were cut back, 1 base at V and 5 bases at J, with 20 bases in the middle.